This T cell receptor beta chain is drawn from a study of shared clonotypes between healthy human individuals. As processed by the authors: For the immunoSEQ data, sequences were junction-only without quality scores, so filtering differed. The protocol was immunoSEQ multiplex PCR, while the TCRdb copy is restricted to in-frame clones and leaves out a portion. The V and J calls and the clone size are those of that table, but D and trimming were determined from the DNA. The sample lists 90,000 to 120,000 clones; around 68% were seen once. The CDR3 totals 13 residues. Germline assignment: CDR1 ENHRY and CDR2 SYGVKD. Only one count was recorded for this clone. Only Caucasian adults living in Nashville, Tennessee made up the donor group.

Sequencing was done on a sample of memory CD8+ T cells sorted from blood. Subset denoted: CD45RO+ cells pooled with CCR7-negative TemRA cells. V is TRBV10-3 and J is TRBJ2-7; D may be TRBD1 (6 bases). The receptor comes from a woman in her 30s in good health. The CDR3 bases are TGTGCGGCAGGGGTCCGCGATACCTACGAGCAGTACTTC. It yields the protein CAAGVRDTYEQYF.